The rows below give T cell receptor beta chains drawn from one sample of a study of Graves' ophthalmopathy and Graves' hyperthyroidism. A single record per CDR3 protein comes from TCRdb applying MiXCR to the multiplex PCR reads. This sample has around 470,000 distinct CDR3 sequences, with 13% to 15% found just once. The material sequenced was blood. The receptors here all came from a woman under 40 with Graves' ophthalmopathy. CDR3s include the opening cysteine and the closing phenylalanine or tryptophan. The D gene is left open where the match is weak. Rows may omit the clone size; those that give it use once, few, many or a size class.

.	18	TRBV11-1	TRBD2	TRBJ2-7	CASSPGTSGAGTGYEQYF	TGTGCCAGCAGCCCGGGGACTAGCGGGGCGGGCACTGGCTACGAGCAGTACTTC
many	17	TRBV4-2	TRBD2	TRBJ2-2	CASSQVEGLAGTGELFF	TGTGCCAGCAGCCAAGTTGAAGGGCTAGCGGGAACCGGGGAGCTGTTTTTT
few	13	TRBV4-2	TRBD1	TRBJ1-2	CASSQFGTDGYTF	TGTGCCAGCAGCCAATTCGGGACAGATGGCTACACCTTC
many	14	TRBV5-1	.	TRBJ2-7	CASSLASTPYEQYF	TGCGCCAGCAGCTTGGCGAGCACACCCTACGAGCAGTACTTC
many	14	TRBV6-1	.	TRBJ1-1	CASRGVVGNTEAFF	TGTGCCAGCAGAGGTGTGGTGGGAAACACTGAAGCTTTCTTT
many	13	TRBV28	.	TRBJ2-7	CASSLQSSYEQYF	TGTGCCAGCAGTTTACAGAGCTCCTACGAGCAGTACTTC
many	17	TRBV7-3	TRBD1	TRBJ2-5	CASSLSWTGQNQETQYF	TGTGCCAGCAGCTTATCCTGGACAGGACAAAACCAAGAGACCCAGTACTTC
many	17	TRBV7-2	TRBD2	TRBJ2-4	CASSRGIAGGLGDIQYF	TGTGCCAGCAGCCGAGGGATCGCGGGGGGGCTTGGAGACATTCAGTACTTC
many	15	TRBV7-2	.	TRBJ1-2	CASSPPRSLGNGYTF	TGTGCCAGCAGCCCCCCGAGGTCCCTAGGGAATGGCTACACCTTC
many	13	TRBV4-1	TRBD2	TRBJ2-7	CASSLGGPGEQYF	TGCGCCAGCAGCCTGGGAGGGCCGGGGGAGCAGTACTTC
many	15	TRBV28	TRBD2	TRBJ2-5	CASSRIAGELWTQYF	TGTGCCAGCAGCCGTATAGCGGGAGAGCTTTGGACCCAGTACTTC
many	17	TRBV28	.	TRBJ1-3	CASSLTPLSLSGNTIYF	TGTGCCAGCAGTTTAACCCCCCTATCACTCTCTGGAAACACCATATATTTT
many	13	TRBV27	.	TRBJ1-5	CASSAGRNQPQHF	TGTGCCAGCAGCGCCGGAAGAAATCAGCCCCAGCATTTT
many	14	TRBV7-2	.	TRBJ2-7	CASSSTTAAYEQYF	TGTGCCAGCAGCTCCACTACTGCCGCCTACGAGCAGTACTTC
.	15	TRBV9	TRBD1	TRBJ1-5	CASSRTGDGNQPQHF	TGTGCCAGCAGCCGGACAGGCGATGGCAATCAGCCCCAGCATTTT
many	15	TRBV20-1	.	TRBJ1-6	CSATMGSQYNSPLHF	TGCAGTGCTACAATGGGCAGCCAATATAATTCACCCCTCCACTTT
many	13	TRBV27	TRBD1	TRBJ2-5	CASSTDRRETQYF	TGTGCCAGCAGTACGGACAGGAGAGAGACCCAGTACTTC
many	14	TRBV12-3/TRBV12-4	.	TRBJ1-2	CASRQGEWTYGYTF	TGTGCCAGCAGACAGGGAGAATGGACCTATGGCTACACCTTC